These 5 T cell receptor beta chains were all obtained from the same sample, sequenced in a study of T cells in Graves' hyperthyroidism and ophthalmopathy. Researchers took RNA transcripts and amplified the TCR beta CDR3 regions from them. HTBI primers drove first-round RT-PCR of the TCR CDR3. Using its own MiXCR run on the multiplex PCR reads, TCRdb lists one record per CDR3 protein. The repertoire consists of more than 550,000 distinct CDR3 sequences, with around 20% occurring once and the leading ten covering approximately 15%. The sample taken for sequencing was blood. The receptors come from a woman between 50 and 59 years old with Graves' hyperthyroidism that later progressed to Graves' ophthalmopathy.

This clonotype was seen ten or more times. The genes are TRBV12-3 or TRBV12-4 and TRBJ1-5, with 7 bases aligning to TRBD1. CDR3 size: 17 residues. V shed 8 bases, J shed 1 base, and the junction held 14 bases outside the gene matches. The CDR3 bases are TGTGCCAGCTATCATGACAAGGGGGCGGGCAGCAATCAGCCCCAGCATTTT. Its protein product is CASYHDKGAGSNQPQHF.

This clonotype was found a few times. The CDR3 coding sequence is TGTGCCAGCAGCATCAAGGTGTCAGATACGCAGTATTTT. Translated: CASSIKVSDTQYF. This chain links TRBV13 with TRBJ2-3; D gene ambiguous. The V gene lost 5 bases and the J gene lost 4 bases, with 10 bases spanning the gap. In germline, CDR1 is PRHDT, CDR2 FYEKMQ (reference sequence). This CDR3 spans 13 amino acids.

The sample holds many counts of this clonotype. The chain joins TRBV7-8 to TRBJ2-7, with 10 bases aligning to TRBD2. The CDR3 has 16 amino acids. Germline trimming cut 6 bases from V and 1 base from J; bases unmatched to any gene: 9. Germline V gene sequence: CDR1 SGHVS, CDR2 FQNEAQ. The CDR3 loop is CASRPTSSGGSYEQYF. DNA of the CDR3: TGTGCCAGCAGACCTACCTCTAGCGGGGGTTCCTACGAGCAGTACTTC.

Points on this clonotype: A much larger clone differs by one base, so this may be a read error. CDR3 nucleotide sequence: TGTGCCAGCAGTCTCTCCCTGACAGGGTGGGGAGAGACCCAGTACTTC. Its protein is CASSLSLTGWGETQYF. The rearrangement links TRBV27 to TRBJ2-5; 7 positions match TRBD1. This CDR3 contains 16 residues. Germline V gene data show CDR1 as MNHEY and CDR2 as SMNVEV (reference sequence). Trimming took 5 bases from V and 4 from J; bases not matched to a gene: 13.

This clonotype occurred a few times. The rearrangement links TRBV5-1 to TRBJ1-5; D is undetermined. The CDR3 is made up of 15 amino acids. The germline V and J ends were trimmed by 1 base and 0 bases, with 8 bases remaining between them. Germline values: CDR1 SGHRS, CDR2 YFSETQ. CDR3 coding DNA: TGCGCCAGCAGCTTGTATGGGAATAGCAATCAGCCCCAGCATTTT. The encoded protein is CASSLYGNSNQPQHF. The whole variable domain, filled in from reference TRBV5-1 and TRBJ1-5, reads KAGVTQTPRYLIKTRGQQVTLSCSPISGHRSVSWYQQTPGQGLQFLFEYFSETQRNKGNFPGRFSGRQFSNSRSEMNVSTLELGDSALYLCASSLYGNSNQPQHFGDGTRLSIL.